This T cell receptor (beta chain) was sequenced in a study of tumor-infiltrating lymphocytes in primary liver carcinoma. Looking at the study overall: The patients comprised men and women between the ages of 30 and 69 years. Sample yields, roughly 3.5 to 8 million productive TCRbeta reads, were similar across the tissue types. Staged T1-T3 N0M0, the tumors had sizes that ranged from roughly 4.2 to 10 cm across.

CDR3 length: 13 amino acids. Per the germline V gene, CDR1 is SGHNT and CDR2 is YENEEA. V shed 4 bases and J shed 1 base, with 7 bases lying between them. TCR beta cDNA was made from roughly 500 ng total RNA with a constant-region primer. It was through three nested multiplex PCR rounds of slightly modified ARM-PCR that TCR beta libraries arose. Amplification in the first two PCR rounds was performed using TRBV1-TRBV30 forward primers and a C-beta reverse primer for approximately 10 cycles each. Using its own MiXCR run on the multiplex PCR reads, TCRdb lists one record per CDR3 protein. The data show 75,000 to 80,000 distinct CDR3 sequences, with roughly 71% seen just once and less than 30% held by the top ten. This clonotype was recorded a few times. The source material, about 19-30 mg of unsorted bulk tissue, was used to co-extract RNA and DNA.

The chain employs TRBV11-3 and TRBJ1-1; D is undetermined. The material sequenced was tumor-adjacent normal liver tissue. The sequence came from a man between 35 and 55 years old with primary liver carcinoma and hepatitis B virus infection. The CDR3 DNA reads TGTGCCAGCAGCTCCGGGCCGAACACTGAAGCTTTCTTT. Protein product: CASSSGPNTEAFF.